The source of this T cell receptor beta chain is a study of blood T cell repertoires in COVID-19. Turning to the study itself: The study drew acute and convalescent COVID-19 samples from the United States, Italy and Spain. Sources were T cells, B-cell-depleted T cells, or PBMCs; the material itself was cDNA or gDNA.

The CDR3 consists of 14 residues. CDR1 and CDR2 (germline): SGHVS, FQNEAQ. Trimming removed 1 base at V and 7 bases at J, with 11 bases between. Per the authors' pipeline: Nucleated cell number was recorded as an estimate derived from reference gene primer amplification. Produced via immunoSEQ multiplex PCR; TCRdb's table is partial and in-frame only. V and J calls and clone size are copied from that table; D and trimming were computed from the DNA. Here the sample spans 150,000 to 170,000 clones, 75% to 80% being singletons. Material: peripheral blood. The source is an older man with acute or convalescent COVID-19. This chain links TRBV7-8 with TRBJ1-5; D is uncertain. The CDR3 DNA follows: TGTGCCAGCAGCTTAGACGGGTTTGAGCAGCCCCAGCATTTT. Amino acids: CASSLDGFEQPQHF.